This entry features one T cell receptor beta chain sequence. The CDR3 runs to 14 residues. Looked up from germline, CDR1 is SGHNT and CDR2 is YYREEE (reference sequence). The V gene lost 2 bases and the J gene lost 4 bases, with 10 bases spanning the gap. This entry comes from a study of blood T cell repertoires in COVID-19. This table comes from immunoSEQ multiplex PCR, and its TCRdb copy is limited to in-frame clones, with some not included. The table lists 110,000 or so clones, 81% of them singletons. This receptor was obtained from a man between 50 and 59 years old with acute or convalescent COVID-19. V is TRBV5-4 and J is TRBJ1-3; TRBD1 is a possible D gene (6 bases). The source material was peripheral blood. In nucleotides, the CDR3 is TGTGCCAGCAGCTTCGACAGGCCCGGAAACACCATATATTTT. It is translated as CASSFDRPGNTIYF. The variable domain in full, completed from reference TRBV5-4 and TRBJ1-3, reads ETGVTQSPTHLIKTRGQQVTLRCSSQSGHNTVSWYQQALGQGPQFIFQYYREEENGRGNFPPRFSGLQFPNYSSELNVNALELDDSALYLCASSFDRPGNTIYFGEGSWLTVV.